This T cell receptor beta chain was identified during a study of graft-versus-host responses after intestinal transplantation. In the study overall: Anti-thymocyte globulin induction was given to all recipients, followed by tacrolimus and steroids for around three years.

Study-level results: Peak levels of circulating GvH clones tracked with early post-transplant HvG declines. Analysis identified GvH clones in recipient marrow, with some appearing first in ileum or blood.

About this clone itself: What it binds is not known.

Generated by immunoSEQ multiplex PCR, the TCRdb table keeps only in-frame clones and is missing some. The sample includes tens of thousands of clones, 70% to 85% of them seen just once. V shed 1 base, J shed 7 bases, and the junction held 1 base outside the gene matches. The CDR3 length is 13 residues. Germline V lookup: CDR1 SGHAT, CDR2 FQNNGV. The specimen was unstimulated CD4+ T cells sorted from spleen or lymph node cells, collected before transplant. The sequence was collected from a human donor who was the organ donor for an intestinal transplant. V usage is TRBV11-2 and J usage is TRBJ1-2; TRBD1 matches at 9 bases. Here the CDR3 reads CASSLGTGVGYTF. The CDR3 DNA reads TGTGCCAGCAGCTTAGGGACAGGGGTTGGCTACACCTTC.